The 30 T cell receptor beta chains below come from one sample, sequenced in a study of low-dose radiotherapy and immunotherapy resistance in tumors. Alpha- and beta-chain coverage of first-strand cDNA came from TRAV- and TRBV-specific primers. Amplification of TCRs used a constant-region primer and V-primer adapter for around 18 PCR cycles. From the reads, TCRdb called clonotypes with MiXCR, one entry per CDR3 protein. The sample lists about 13,000 distinct CDR3 sequences; 60% to 80% were seen once. The receptors shown here come from a human donor with advanced metastatic prostate, ovarian, gallbladder or colorectal cancer (not recorded which). This table probably holds off-target reads from a library built for another chain.

The gene calls are TRBV29-1 and TRBJ1-1; D not resolved. V shed 0 bases and J shed 0 bases, with 8 bases lying between them. Germline V CDR1 and CDR2: SQVTM, ANQGSEA. CDR3 length: 14 amino acids. The CDR3 spells CSVEDTSVNTEAFF. Here the CDR3 DNA reads TGCAGCGTTGAAGATACATCGGTGAACACTGAAGCTTTCTTT.

The genes are TRBV7-2 and TRBJ1-1; D possibly corresponds to TRBD1 (5 bases). V dropped 1 base and J dropped 6 bases, with 12 bases sitting between them. The germline V gene has CDR1 SGHTA and CDR2 FQGNSA. This CDR3 has 14 residues. The CDR3 DNA follows: TGTGCCAGCAGCTTAGAGGGGAACCGACCTGAAGCTTTCTTT. This sequence encodes CASSLEGNRPEAFF.

This chain joins TRBV20-1 and TRBJ2-3; 7 bases are shared with TRBD2. V lost 1 base to trimming and J lost 2 bases; unmatched junction nucleotides: 3. CDR3 length equals 14 residues. CDR1 is DFQATT and CDR2 is SNEGSKA in the germline V gene (reference sequence). The CDR3, as DNA: TGCAGTGCTAGAGGAGCGGGGAACACAGATACGCAGTATTTT. Translating it yields CSARGAGNTDTQYF.

The count of this clonotype is one. The CDR3 loop is CASSGQGNTDTQYF. The DNA of the CDR3 is TGTGCCAGCAGTGGGCAGGGGAACACAGATACGCAGTATTTT. J is TRBJ2-3 and V is TRBV13, with a tentative D call TRBD1 (6 bases). Deletions cut 6 bases from V and 2 bases from J, with 12 bases between. There are 14 residues in the CDR3. Germline assignment: CDR1 PRHDT and CDR2 FYEKMQ (reference sequence). The full variable domain, with the rest looked up from reference TRBV13 and TRBJ2-3, is AAGVIQSPRHLIKEKRETATLKCYPIPRHDTVYWYQQGPGQDPQFLISFYEKMQSDKGSIPDRFSAQQFSDYHSELNMSSLELGDSALYFCASSGQGNTDTQYFGPGTRLTVL.

This clonotype occurred a few times. The V gene is TRBV10-3, the J gene TRBJ2-5; a weak D match, TRBD1 (5 bases). Germline CDR1 reads ENHRY; CDR2 reads SYGVKD. The CDR3 length is 12 residues. V gave up 6 bases and J gave up 5 bases, with 10 bases separating them. CDR3 sequence: CAIRGDGETQYF. CDR3 in DNA: TGTGCCATCAGAGGGGATGGGGAGACCCAGTACTTC.

This clonotype has a handful of counts. This chain links TRBV11-2 with TRBJ2-3, with no clear D. Germline V lookup: CDR1 SGHAT, CDR2 FQNNGV. CDR3 length equals 12 residues. The V end lost 4 bases, the J end lost 6 bases, and 8 bases lay between the germline ends. CDR3 loop: CASSWLADTQYF. CDR3 DNA sequence: TGTGCCAGCAGCTGGCTTGCGGATACGCAGTATTTT.

The rearrangement uses TRBV6-1 and TRBJ2-3; D may be TRBD1 (8 bases). Germline V gene lookup returns CDR1 MNHNS and CDR2 SASEGT. This CDR3 has 13 amino acids. V lost 6 bases and J lost 5, with 12 bases in between. The CDR3 DNA reads TGTGCCAGCAGGTACAGGGGGGGAGATACGCAGTATTTT. This gives the protein CASRYRGGDTQYF.

The V and J genes are TRBV2 and TRBJ2-5, with no clear D. The germline V gene encodes CDR1 SNHLY and CDR2 FYNNEI. V gave up 1 base and J gave up 4 bases, with 4 bases separating them. This CDR3 region has 12 residues. The CDR3 DNA reads as TGTGCCAGCAGTGAAGGGAGAGAGACCCAGTACTTC. Translated: CASSEGRETQYF.

The chain joins TRBV30 to TRBJ1-2; no definite D call. CDR1 GTSNPN and CDR2 SVGIG come from the germline V gene (reference sequence). The CDR3 runs 11 residues. The ends were cut back, 2 bases at V and 14 bases at J, with 15 bases in the middle. The CDR3 is CAWSFGYPPTF. The DNA of the CDR3 is TGTGCCTGGAGTTTCGGCTATCCCCCGACCTTC.

V and J are TRBV2 and TRBJ2-7, with 13 positions matching TRBD2. This CDR3 contains 17 residues. V gave up 2 bases and J gave up 4 bases; unmatched junction bases: 8. Germline CDR1 reads SNHLY; CDR2 reads FYNNEI. CDR3 DNA: TGTGCCAGCAGTGAAAGGACCCTGACTAGCGGGGGGTACGAGCAGTACTTC. It yields the protein CASSERTLTSGGYEQYF. The entire variable domain, with the rest obtained from reference TRBV2 and TRBJ2-7, is as follows: EPEVTQTPSHQVTQMGQEVILRCVPISNHLYFYWYRQILGQKVEFLVSFYNNEISEKSEIFDDQFSVERPDGSNFTLKIRSTKLEDSAMYFCASSERTLTSGGYEQYFGPGTRLTVT.

The chain has TRBV6-2 or TRBV6-3 and TRBJ2-4; D is possibly TRBD1 (6 bases). The ends were cut back, 8 bases at V and 8 bases at J, with 13 bases in the middle. Germline V lookup: CDR1 MNHEY, CDR2 SVGEGT. The CDR3 has 12 amino acids. The CDR3 region is CASRTGKDIQYF. The CDR3 coding sequence is TGTGCCAGCCGAACAGGGAAGGACATTCAGTACTTC.

The chain recombines TRBV2 with TRBJ2-1; 12 bases align to TRBD2. This CDR3 region has 15 residues. With 4 bases clipped from V and 8 bases from J, the junction kept 6 bases outside the gene matches. Germline V gene lookup returns CDR1 SNHLY and CDR2 FYNNEI. CDR3 nucleotide sequence: TGTGCCAGCAGTGGGGCTAGCGGGGGGGCAGATGAGCAGTTCTTC. This encodes CASSGASGGADEQFF. Drawing the rest from reference TRBV2 and TRBJ2-1, the complete variable domain is EPEVTQTPSHQVTQMGQEVILRCVPISNHLYFYWYRQILGQKVEFLVSFYNNEISEKSEIFDDQFSVERPDGSNFTLKIRSTKLEDSAMYFCASSGASGGADEQFFGPGTRLTVL.

This clonotype has a handful of counts. The chain joins TRBV5-4 to TRBJ2-7, with TRBD2 identical over 7 bases. CDR1 is SGHNT, CDR2 YYREEE, per germline (reference sequence). CDR3 length: 13 residues. After removal of 0 bases from V and 6 bases from J, the junction contained 3 bases not matched to a gene. CDR3: CASSLEASGEQYF. CDR3 nucleotide sequence: TGTGCCAGCAGCTTGGAGGCTAGCGGCGAGCAGTACTTC. The whole variable domain, remainder taken from reference TRBV5-4 and TRBJ2-7, is ETGVTQSPTHLIKTRGQQVTLRCSSQSGHNTVSWYQQALGQGPQFIFQYYREEENGRGNFPPRFSGLQFPNYSSELNVNALELDDSALYLCASSLEASGEQYFGPGTRLTVT.

This chain joins TRBV7-2 and TRBJ1-1, with D possibly TRBD1 on 5 matching bases. Trimming took off 2 bases at V and 8 bases at J, with 12 bases between the two ends. Germline CDR1 and CDR2: SGHTA and FQGNSA. The CDR3 sequence is 13 residues long. The CDR3 DNA reads TGTGCCAGCAGCTTATCTCATAACAGGGAAGCTTTCTTT. Protein: CASSLSHNREAFF.

CDR3 residues: CASRRGNGYTF. The CDR3 DNA follows: TGTGCCAGTAGGAGGGGGAATGGCTACACCTTC. The genes are TRBV19 and TRBJ1-2, with a possible D match to TRBD1 (6 bases). CDR3 length equals 11 residues. Trimming left V 6 bases short and J 6 bases short, with 8 bases between. Germline V gene sequence: CDR1 LNHDA, CDR2 SQIVND (reference sequence).

The CDR3 here is CASGLGEVPMKQFF. DNA for the CDR3: TGTGCCAGCGGTTTGGGGGAGGTGCCGATGAAGCAGTTCTTC. This chain connects TRBV6-2 or TRBV6-3 to TRBJ2-1; possible D gene TRBD2, 6 bases. The CDR3 runs to 14 residues. V dropped 8 bases and J dropped 11 bases, with 22 bases sitting between them. The germline gives CDR1 MNHEY, CDR2 SVGEGT.

The gene calls are TRBV9 and TRBJ1-1; no reliable D call. The CDR3 extends over 13 amino acids. V was cut by 0 bases and J by 3 bases, with 6 bases left in between. Germline-derived CDR1 and CDR2 are SGDLS and YYNGEE. The DNA for the CDR3 is TGTGCCAGCAGCGTAGAACGGGACACTGAAGCTTTCTTT. Amino acid sequence: CASSVERDTEAFF. Combining the CDR3 with reference TRBV9 and TRBJ1-1 gives the whole variable domain DSGVTQTPKHLITATGQRVTLRCSPRSGDLSVYWYQQSLDQGLQFLIQYYNGEERAKGNILERFSAQQFPDLHSELNLSSLELGDSALYFCASSVERDTEAFFGQGTRLTVV.

V usage is TRBV20-1 and J usage is TRBJ2-1, with D possibly TRBD2 on 6 matching bases. Trimming took 6 bases from V and 4 from J, leaving 16 bases between them. Germline-derived CDR1 and CDR2 are DFQATT and SNEGSKA (reference sequence). The CDR3 is 14 residues long. The CDR3 region has the DNA TGCAGTGCAGTCCCTAGCGCAGGTTACAATGAGCAGTTCTTC. Protein: CSAVPSAGYNEQFF.

The chain recombines TRBV29-1 with TRBJ2-5; tentative D call: TRBD2 (6 bases). This CDR3 is 15 amino acids long. V was trimmed by 1 base and J by 2 bases, leaving 14 bases between them. Germline V CDR1 and CDR2: SQVTM, ANQGSEA. DNA for the CDR3: TGCAGCGTTGAAGGCGGGGAGACCGCTCAAGAGACCCAGTACTTC. Translation gives CSVEGGETAQETQYF.

The J gene is TRBJ2-3, the V gene TRBV5-4; D is ambiguous. Germline V gene lookup returns CDR1 SGHNT and CDR2 YYREEE (reference sequence). Trimming pared 0 bases from V and 0 bases from J, leaving 8 bases between. This CDR3 is 15 amino acids long. In DNA, the CDR3 is TGTGCCAGCAGCTTGGAGGCATCTAGCACAGATACGCAGTATTTT. It encodes CASSLEASSTDTQYF. The full variable domain, completed using reference TRBV5-4 and TRBJ2-3, is ETGVTQSPTHLIKTRGQQVTLRCSSQSGHNTVSWYQQALGQGPQFIFQYYREEENGRGNFPPRFSGLQFPNYSSELNVNALELDDSALYLCASSLEASSTDTQYFGPGTRLTVL.

Here the CDR3 DNA reads TGTGCCAGCAGTGGGGTCTCTAGCGGGGGGGCGGTCGATGAGCAGTTCTTC. Encoded protein: CASSGVSSGGAVDEQFF. The rearrangement joins TRBV2 to TRBJ2-1, with 12 bases identical to TRBD2. Per germline, CDR1 SNHLY and CDR2 FYNNEI. The V gene end was trimmed by 4 bases and the J gene end by 8 bases; junction bases not matched to a gene: 12. This CDR3 is built from 17 residues. Combining the CDR3 with reference TRBV2 and TRBJ2-1 gives the whole variable domain EPEVTQTPSHQVTQMGQEVILRCVPISNHLYFYWYRQILGQKVEFLVSFYNNEISEKSEIFDDQFSVERPDGSNFTLKIRSTKLEDSAMYFCASSGVSSGGAVDEQFFGPGTRLTVL.

This clonotype appeared a single time. The chain joins TRBV12-3 or TRBV12-4 to TRBJ1-2, with 9 bases fitting TRBD1. This CDR3 comprises 14 residues. J lost 5 bases, V lost 5 bases, and 6 bases had no gene match. The CDR3 bases are TGTGCCAGCAGTCTACAACAGGGGGCGTATGGCTACACCTTC. Amino acids: CASSLQQGAYGYTF.

The rearrangement joins TRBV6-1 to TRBJ1-5; the D gene is possibly TRBD1 (6 bases). The CDR3 extends over 13 amino acids. Per the germline V gene, CDR1 is MNHNS and CDR2 is SASEGT. Between the trimmed V and J ends, which lost 7 bases and 7 bases, there was a span of 14 bases. The chain's CDR3 is CASMNRDDQPQHF. CDR3 nucleotides: TGTGCCAGCATGAACAGGGATGACCAGCCCCAGCATTTT.

The chain carries TRBV6-8 and TRBJ1-5, with a weak D call TRBD1 (6 bases). The germline V gene encodes CDR1 MNHGY and CDR2 SAAAGT. This CDR3 spans 15 amino acids. The ends were cut back, 6 bases at V and 0 bases at J, with 12 bases in the middle. The CDR3 here is CASSPQTGSNQPQHF. In nucleotides, the CDR3 is TGTGCCAGCAGCCCTCAGACAGGTAGCAATCAGCCCCAGCATTTT.

The rearrangement uses TRBV11-2 and TRBJ1-5; possible D gene TRBD1, 5 bases. Germline V gene lookup returns CDR1 SGHAT and CDR2 FQNNGV. The V end lost 1 base, the J end lost 5 bases, and 15 bases lay between the germline ends. The CDR3 runs to 16 residues. The CDR3 loop reads CASSLAPGTIDQPQHF. CDR3 nucleotide sequence: TGTGCCAGCAGCTTAGCCCCAGGGACGATAGATCAGCCCCAGCATTTT.

This sequence joins TRBV7-3 and TRBJ1-1; possible D gene TRBD1, 5 bases. This CDR3 has 14 residues. The germline V and J ends were trimmed by 5 bases and 5 bases, with 15 bases remaining between them. Germline lookup yields CDR1 SGHTA and CDR2 FQGTGA. The CDR3 sequence: CASSQGAGGTEAFF. The CDR3 DNA follows: TGTGCCAGCAGCCAAGGGGCGGGGGGGACTGAAGCTTTCTTT.

This chain uses TRBV6-2 or TRBV6-3 with TRBJ2-5; 7 bases line up with TRBD2. CDR3 length equals 15 residues. The J segment lost 5 bases and the V segment lost 5 bases, leaving 11 bases of the junction unmatched. Germline V lookup: CDR1 MNHEY, CDR2 SVGEGT. The CDR3: CASSVFREGFETQYF. The DNA for the CDR3 is TGTGCCAGCAGTGTATTCAGGGAGGGTTTTGAGACCCAGTACTTC.

This chain joins TRBV6-7 and TRBJ2-2; a possible D gene is TRBD1 (5 bases). TRBV6-7 is an open reading frame, and its role is uncertain. The V end was cut by 7 bases, the J end by 1 base, with 25 bases between. The CDR3 is 19 residues long. This CDR3 reads CASTSGQGKMKENTGELFF. For the CDR3, the DNA is TGTGCCAGCACCTCCGGCCAGGGAAAAATGAAGGAGAACACCGGGGAGCTGTTTTTT.

The rearrangement uses TRBV11-2 and TRBJ2-1; no definite D call. CDR1 is SGHAT, CDR2 FQNNGV, per germline. Trimming removed 1 base at V and 4 bases at J, with 14 bases between. The CDR3 has 16 residues. The CDR3 reads CASSLGFGEKYNEQFF. The CDR3 nucleotides are TGTGCCAGCAGCTTAGGGTTCGGCGAGAAATACAATGAGCAGTTCTTC.

The J gene is TRBJ1-2, the V gene TRBV14; the match to TRBD1 covers 8 bases. Germline values: CDR1 SGHDN, CDR2 FVKESK. The V and J ends lost 3 bases and 1 base, in that order; junction bases with no gene match: 4. The CDR3 is made up of 15 amino acids. The CDR3 nucleotides read TGTGCCAGCAGCCACGGGACAGGACGTAACTATGGCTACACCTTC. Translation gives CASSHGTGRNYGYTF.